One and the same sample provided the 26 T cell receptor beta chains below, sequenced in a study of cytomegalovirus exposure and HLA in healthy donors listed by TCRdb under 2017. The protocol used for the library was the immunoSEQ multiplex PCR assay. For the multiplex PCR, a mixture combining 60 forward primers for TCR Vbeta segments and 13 reverse primers for TCR Jbeta segments was used. The table was pulled from immuneACCESS by TCRdb, which kept in-frame rearrangements only. Such tables lose some clones; where checked, under half of the loss comes from unresolved V genes, and the rest has no known cause. Here the sample has roughly 130,000 clones; 70% to 80% occur a single time. The top ten clones comprise 2% to 2.5% of the sample. The sample taken for sequencing was PBMCs. The receptors were gathered from a man aged 18 to 29 in good health and CMV-seronegative.

This chain connects TRBV28 to TRBJ2-1; no clear D gene. V lost 2 bases and J 2 bases, leaving 7 bases between the germline ends. The CDR3 is 14 amino acids. Germline V gene data show CDR1 as MDHEN and CDR2 as SYDVKM. The CDR3 reads CASSLQNTYNEQFF. The CDR3 bases are TGTGCCAGCAGTTTACAGAATACCTACAATGAGCAGTTCTTC.

V gene TRBV7-3 combines with J gene TRBJ2-2; the match to TRBD1 covers 8 bases. Germline V gene data show CDR1 as SGHTA and CDR2 as FQGTGA. With V trimmed by 5 bases and J by 2 bases, 7 bases remained unmatched. CDR3 length equals 16 residues. This CDR3 reads CASSQGQGSNTGELFF. The CDR3 DNA sequence: TGTGCCAGCAGCCAAGGACAGGGATCAAACACCGGGGAGCTGTTTTTT.

CDR3 DNA sequence: TGTGCCAGCAGTGAAAGGGAGAGCAATCAGCCCCAGCATTTT. Its protein product is CASSERESNQPQHF. The V gene is TRBV25-1, the J gene TRBJ1-5, with D unresolved. The CDR3 is 14 residues long. Germline V gene data show CDR1 as MGHDK and CDR2 as SYGVNS. V shed 2 bases and J shed 1 base, with 6 bases lying between them.

The chain employs TRBV6-5 and TRBJ1-5; D gene uncertain. This CDR3 is 13 amino acids long. V was trimmed by 3 bases and J by 7 bases, leaving 10 bases between them. The germline gives CDR1 MNHEY, CDR2 SVGAGI. CDR3 nucleotides: TGTGCCAGCAGTTATCGGGAGGGCCAGCCCCAGCATTTT. Encoded protein: CASSYREGQPQHF.

The rearrangement uses TRBV7-9 and TRBJ2-1; 9 bases line up with TRBD2. Germline loops: CDR1 SEHNR, CDR2 FQNEAQ (reference sequence). V shed 5 bases and J 0 bases; nucleotides not matched to a gene: 5. CDR3 length: 16 amino acids. CDR3 residues: CASSPGLAGSYNEQFF. The CDR3 bases are TGTGCCAGCAGCCCGGGACTAGCAGGCTCCTACAATGAGCAGTTCTTC.

The chain uses TRBV5-1 and TRBJ1-3, with a weak D call TRBD1 (5 bases). V was trimmed by 1 base and J by 0 bases, leaving 11 bases between them. The CDR3 is made up of 16 amino acids. Germline CDR1 SGHRS, CDR2 YFSETQ. CDR3 residues: CASSLMGGLSGNTIYF. The CDR3 DNA sequence: TGCGCCAGCAGCTTGATGGGGGGACTCTCTGGAAACACCATATATTTT.

The rearrangement links TRBV11-2 to TRBJ2-2; D is ambiguous. From germline, CDR1 is SGHAT and CDR2 FQNNGV. This CDR3 region has 14 residues. The germline V and J ends were trimmed by 5 bases and 6 bases, with 13 bases remaining between them. Here the CDR3 reads CASSVPVGAGELFF. DNA for the CDR3: TGTGCCAGCAGCGTCCCCGTGGGCGCCGGGGAGCTGTTTTTT.

This sequence joins TRBV11-2 and TRBJ2-1; maybe TRBD2 (5 bases). The CDR3 has 16 amino acids. V was trimmed by 2 bases and J by 4 bases, leaving 15 bases between them. Germline CDR1 and CDR2: SGHAT and FQNNGV. The chain's CDR3 is CASSLRLAQSYNEQFF. For the CDR3, the DNA is TGTGCCAGCAGCTTAAGGCTAGCCCAAAGTTACAATGAGCAGTTCTTC.

The chain employs TRBV30 and TRBJ1-3, with 11 bases fitting TRBD1. Germline trimming cut 3 bases from V and 9 bases from J; bases unmatched to any gene: 10. CDR1 GTSNPN and CDR2 SVGIG come from the germline V gene (reference sequence). The CDR3 loop spans 15 amino acids. The CDR3 region has the DNA TGTGCCTGGAGCCCGGGACAGGGGGTCGGCGGCACCATATATTTT. This sequence encodes CAWSPGQGVGGTIYF.

There are a few counts of this clone. This chain joins TRBV30 and TRBJ1-4; weak D call: TRBD1 (6 bases). V gave up 3 bases and J gave up 7 bases, with 6 bases separating them. This CDR3 contains 11 residues. Germline CDR1 GTSNPN, CDR2 SVGIG (reference sequence). CDR3 DNA: TGTGCCTGGAGAGGGGGTGAAAAACTGTTTTTT. Its protein is CAWRGGEKLFF.

This clone was seen a handful of times. The rearrangement links TRBV5-4 to TRBJ2-7, with a weak D call TRBD1 (7 bases). The CDR3 is 16 residues long. The germline CDR1 and CDR2 sequences are SGHNT and YYREEE (reference sequence). V was shortened by 0 bases and J by 2 bases, with 15 bases between the two germline ends. The CDR3 sequence: CASSLAGDRKPYEQYV. CDR3 bases: TGTGCCAGCAGCTTGGCGGGGGACAGAAAGCCCTACGAGCAGTACGTC.

The chain has TRBV12-2 and TRBJ2-7; no check of the table's D call, TRBD2, against the DNA was made. TRBV12-2 is a known pseudogene. The CDR3 extends over 14 amino acids. CDR3 sequence reads: CASRLQTSGGPQYF. The CDR3 DNA reads as TGTGCAAGTCGCTTACAGACTAGCGGGGGACCACAGTACTTC.

The V and J genes are TRBV5-4 and TRBJ2-3; D unclear. The CDR3 totals 13 residues. V lost 4 bases, J lost 1 base, and 7 bases lay in between. Germline CDR1 is SGHNT and CDR2 is YYREEE (reference sequence). The CDR3 sequence is CASSHPRTDTQYF. In nucleotides, the CDR3 is TGTGCCAGCAGCCATCCCCGCACAGATACGCAGTATTTT.

This chain links TRBV7-2 with TRBJ2-2, with 10 bases that match TRBD1. CDR1 is SGHTA and CDR2 is FQGNSA in the germline V gene. The CDR3 covers 14 residues. V was pared by 3 bases and J by 6 bases, with 1 base of the junction left unmatched. The CDR3 region has the DNA TGTGCCAGCAGCTTCGGACAGGGGGCCGGGGAGCTGTTTTTT. Translated: CASSFGQGAGELFF.

The chain has TRBV27 and TRBJ2-7; 10 bases line up with TRBD1. The germline V gene encodes CDR1 MNHEY and CDR2 SMNVEV (reference sequence). The CDR3 has 15 amino acids. V dropped 5 bases and J dropped 0; count of bases not matched to a gene: 4. CDR3 region: CASSPDRGASYEQYF. CDR3 in DNA: TGTGCCAGCAGTCCGGACAGGGGGGCCTCCTACGAGCAGTACTTC.

The genes are TRBV5-6 and TRBJ1-2; 7 bases are shared with TRBD1. V dropped 2 bases and J dropped 7; count of bases not matched to a gene: 5. CDR3 length: 13 residues. Germline lookup yields CDR1 SGHDT and CDR2 YYEEEE. The DNA for the CDR3 is TGTGCCAGCAGCTTTGGGACAGCGCGTGGCTACACCTTC. Amino acid sequence: CASSFGTARGYTF.

Points on this clone: One end of the junction does not line up with germline, which may come from a read error. This rearrangement joins TRBV7-9 to TRBJ1-5; a possible D gene is TRBD1 (6 bases). The CDR3 covers 12 residues. Germline CDR1 SEHNR, CDR2 FQNEAQ (reference sequence). CDR3 nucleotides: TGTTCCAGCAGCTTACAGGGTCAGCCCCAGCATTTT. Translation gives CSSSLQGQPQHF.

V usage is TRBV25-1 and J usage is TRBJ2-7; the D is unclear. CDR3 length equals 11 residues. CDR1 is MGHDK, CDR2 SYGVNS, per germline. Deletions cut 6 bases from V and 0 bases from J, with 3 bases between. The CDR3 sequence: CASRSSYEQYF. The CDR3 nucleotides read TGTGCCAGCAGGAGCTCCTACGAGCAGTACTTC.

The chain links TRBV19 to TRBJ1-2, with D hard to call. Germline lookup yields CDR1 LNHDA and CDR2 SQIVND (reference sequence). Between the trimmed V and J ends, which lost 10 bases and 7 bases, there was a span of 25 bases. The CDR3 has 15 residues. The CDR3 sequence is CATEEIPPRHRGYTF. The CDR3 DNA follows: TGTGCCACCGAGGAAATCCCCCCGCGCCATCGTGGCTACACCTTC. Combining the CDR3 with reference TRBV19 and TRBJ1-2 gives the whole variable domain DGGITQSPKYLFRKEGQNVTLSCEQNLNHDAMYWYRQDPGQGLRLIYYSQIVNDFQKGDIAEGYSVSREKKESFPLTVTSAQKNPTAFYLCATEEIPPRHRGYTFGSGTRLTVV.

The V gene is TRBV4-3, the J gene TRBJ2-5; TRBD1 might be the D (6 bases). Trimming shortened V by 0 bases and J by 5 bases, and 7 bases separated the two germline ends. There are 13 residues in the CDR3. Germline CDR1 and CDR2: LGHNA and YSLEER. The CDR3, as DNA: TGCGCCAGCAGCCAAGATACAGGGGAGACCCAGTACTTC. It specifies CASSQDTGETQYF.

This clone was seen just once. This chain joins TRBV25-1 and TRBJ2-5; D not certain. The J call may be wrong; the DNA end is better matched by TRBJ2-7. This CDR3 spans 14 amino acids. Per the germline V gene, CDR1 is MGHDK and CDR2 is SYGVNS. For the CDR3, the DNA is TGTGCCAGCAGTGAATTCGCCGGTGCCTACGAGCAGTACTTC. Translated, it gives CASSEFAGAYEQYF.

The sample holds a few counts of this clone. The V and J genes are TRBV2 and TRBJ1-1; no clear D gene. The CDR3 covers 13 residues. V was clipped by 3 bases and J by 0 bases, with 5 bases between them. Germline CDR1 and CDR2: SNHLY and FYNNEI. CDR3 coding DNA: TGTGCCAGCAGTGACGGTATGAACACTGAAGCTTTCTTT. Translated, it gives CASSDGMNTEAFF.

The chain carries TRBV19 and TRBJ2-3, with D possibly being TRBD2 (5 bases). The CDR3 runs 12 residues. CDR1 is LNHDA and CDR2 is SQIVND in the germline V gene (reference sequence). The ends were cut back, 4 bases at V and 5 bases at J, with 7 bases in the middle. The CDR3 coding sequence is TGTGCCAGTAGTACCGCGGGAGATACGCAGTATTTT. Translation: CASSTAGDTQYF.

This chain connects TRBV27 to TRBJ2-7; 7 positions agree with TRBD2. The V and J ends lost 5 bases and 0 bases, in that order; junction bases with no gene match: 13. CDR1 is MNHEY and CDR2 is SMNVEV in the germline V gene (reference sequence). CDR3 length: 17 amino acids. The CDR3 loop is CASSPLLIAGDSYEQYF. The CDR3 nucleotides read TGTGCCAGCAGTCCCCTCCTGATAGCGGGCGACTCCTACGAGCAGTACTTC.

The CDR3 here is CASSVAAGGHNEQFF. CDR3 DNA sequence: TGTGCCAGCTCAGTCGCTGCGGGAGGCCACAATGAGCAGTTCTTC. This sequence joins TRBV7-3 and TRBJ2-1; 8 positions agree with TRBD2. The CDR3 contains 15 residues. With V trimmed by 8 bases and J by 5 bases, 11 bases remained unmatched. Germline-derived CDR1 and CDR2 are SGHTA and FQGTGA.

The V call is TRBV29-1, the J call TRBJ1-4; no clear D gene. Per germline, CDR1 SQVTM and CDR2 ANQGSEA. With 6 bases removed from V and 4 bases from J, the gap between germline ends came to 9 bases. There are 12 residues in the CDR3. CDR3 residues: CSVRQNNEKLFF. For the CDR3, the DNA is TGCAGCGTCAGGCAGAATAATGAAAAACTGTTTTTT.